This T cell receptor beta chain emerged from a study of graft-versus-host responses after intestinal transplantation (dated by TCRdb to 2020 to 2023). Looking at the study overall: The transplants that recipients got were multivisceral, liver-intestinal, or isolated intestinal. All recipients received anti-thymocyte globulin induction followed by maintenance tacrolimus and steroids for three to four years. Bulk TCR-beta CDR3 sequencing was used to track graft-versus-host and host-versus-graft alloreactive T cell clones in the graft, circulation and bone marrow after intestinal transplantation. Alloreactive clones were identified by sequencing pre-transplant mixed lymphocyte reaction products and comparing them with unstimulated pre-transplant donor and recipient T cells. The cohort enrolled approximately 24 intestinal transplant recipients, one of whom was a retransplant, and a few patients without pretransplant specimens were excluded. Donor T cell macrochimerism was defined as a peak of at least 4% donor T cells among recipient peripheral blood mononuclear cells. Samples from three later patients were sequenced in-house on an Illumina MiSeq with MiXCR processing rather than by the commercial service. The research as a whole found: High GvH to HvG T cell clonal ratios were observed in the allografts of patients with donor T cell macrochimerism. Early after transplant, declines in HvG clones were associated with peak levels of circulating GvH clones. GvH clones turned up in recipient bone marrow, with some appearing earlier in ileal mucosa or blood, a pattern consistent with an intestinal mucosal origin. Conclusions were limited by the relatively low number and heterogeneity of intestinal transplant patients.

The CDR3 holds 20 amino acids from the cysteine to the phenylalanine. CDR3 DNA is the only sequence kept; it has 60 bases, read in frame from the first base. Trimming leaves V shorter by 1 base and J shorter by 0 bases, with the junction holding 12 bases beyond the gene matches. According to the germline V gene (reference sequence), CDR1 reads GTSNPN and CDR2 reads SVGIG. Libraries were constructed by the immunoSEQ multiplex PCR assay. For most patients, high-throughput TCR-beta CDR3 sequencing of genomic DNA was performed by Adaptive Biotechnologies. Concerning the study's data processing: TCR sequencing data for roughly 17 patients were retrieved from Adaptive's ImmunoSEQ software; a few other patients were processed with MiXCR and VDJtools. CDR3 nucleotide sequences shared by donor and recipient were removed because the origin of these sequences could not be assigned. At least 2-fold expansion over unstimulated cells and a minimum CFSE-low frequency of 0.002% (template counts) or 0.001% (read counts) were required for clones to be classified as alloreactive. Clones were considered mappable if detected in sequenced pre-transplant spleen, lymph node, or MLR CFSE-low populations of the donor or recipient. The cumulative frequency of alloreactive clones was calculated as a percentage of all sequences, weighted by copy number. The table comes from immuneACCESS by way of TCRdb, which keeps in-frame sequences with V and J called. Part of the clones is missing from these tables; in studies checked, under half for an unresolved V gene and the rest for unknown reasons. The DNA was the basis for D and trimming; V, J and clone size are from that table. This sample comprises 14,000 or so clones, 77% of them detected only once. The ten largest clonotypes hold approximately 4.1% of the sample.

A note on this clone: Its binding antigen is unknown. Base qualities are not provided; no much larger clone lies one nucleotide away.

To isolate intraepithelial and lamina propria lymphocytes from graft specimens, dithiothreitol, EDTA incubations and collagenase D digestion were used. Bulk TCR-beta sequencing was performed on serial intestinal graft biopsy specimens collected as late as 600 days after transplant. The sequence was collected from a human patient who received an intestinal transplant, so some T cells may come from the graft donor. The source was ileum tissue, collected approximately 26 days after intestinal transplant. The chain is made from TRBV30 and TRBJ2-1, with 13 junctional bases fitting TRBD2. DNA sequence: TGTGCCTGGAGTGGGGGTACTAGCGGGGGGGCCTTTCGCTCCTACAATGAGCAGTTCTTC. Its translation is CAWSGGTSGGAFRSYNEQFF.